This TCR beta chain was recovered during a study of blood T cell repertoires in COVID-19. At the level of the study: Acute-phase and convalescent COVID-19 samples originated in the United States, Italy and Spain. Nucleic acid was either cDNA or gDNA, and it came from T cells, B-cell-depleted T cells, or PBMCs.

Per the study methods: Reference gene primer amplification gave nucleated cell count estimates. This table comes from immunoSEQ multiplex PCR, and its TCRdb copy is limited to in-frame clones, with some not included. V and J calls plus clone size are reproduced from that table; the DNA served to infer D and trimming. The sample has 200,000 to 250,000 clones, roughly 84% seen once. V dropped 0 bases and J dropped 4 bases, with 8 bases sitting between them. Germline lookup yields CDR1 SGHDT and CDR2 YYEEEE. CDR3 length: 14 amino acids. J is TRBJ1-5 and V is TRBV5-6; the D is unclear. The sample comprised peripheral blood. The source of this sequence is a man aged 45-60 years with active or convalescent COVID-19. The CDR3 reads CASSLVGGNQPQHF. For the CDR3, the DNA is TGTGCCAGCAGCTTGGTAGGAGGGAATCAGCCCCAGCATTTT.